Below, one TCR beta chain is given with its context. Within the sample, other DNA sequences also encode this same CDR3. V lost 2 bases, J lost 2 bases, and 9 bases lay in between. Germline V CDR1 and CDR2: SGHRS, YFSETQ. This CDR3 contains 14 residues. These data come from a study of shared clonotypes between healthy human individuals. About the research overall: Each donor had three CD4 naive, three CD4 memory, two CD8 naive and one CD8 memory plate.

Sequencing used immunoSEQ multiplex PCR; TCRdb keeps in-frame clones, though not all of them. This repertoire shows 2,500,000 or so clones, approximately 90% found once; its top ten account for over 0.12%. The rearrangement links TRBV5-1 to TRBJ2-3; possibly TRBD2 for D (5 bases). The specimen sequenced was naive CD4+ T cells sorted from blood. The subset: CD45RA+ positively selected. This clonotype was sampled from a man aged 18-30 years in good health. CDR3 sequence reads: CASSFGGYTDTQYF. DNA of the CDR3: TGCGCCAGCAGCTTTGGCGGGTACACAGATACGCAGTATTTT.